What follows describes a single TCR beta chain. Its antigen is unknown. CDR3 length: 13 amino acids. Between the trimmed V and J ends, which lost 5 bases and 6 bases, there was a span of 10 bases. Germline CDR1 is SEHNR and CDR2 is FQNEAQ (reference sequence). Source study methods: Quality scores were absent from the junction-only immunoSEQ sequences, so filtering differed. TCRdb's copy holds only in-frame clones and misses some; the assay was immunoSEQ multiplex PCR. V, J and clone size are taken as reported in that table, and D and trimming were inferred from the DNA itself. The profile shows approximately 640,000 clones, around 91% of them singletons. These data are taken from a study of shared clonotypes between healthy human individuals. Study-level background: Contributing individuals were two females and three males aged 18 to 49.

The authors combined CD45RO+ cells with CCR7-negative CD45RA+ TemRA cells as CD8 memory. Points from the study as a whole: At large depth, rarefaction still showed sorted-subset sequencing to be incomplete.

The sequence derives from a man between 18 and 35 years old in good health. Some clones in this sample may be carry-over from other donors' samples. Sequencing was carried out using memory CD8+ T cells from PBMCs. The subset was: CD45RO+ cells pooled with CCR7-negative TemRA cells. J is TRBJ2-2 and V is TRBV7-9; D possibly corresponds to TRBD1 (6 bases). The CDR3 here is CASSHRQAGELFF. In nucleotides, the CDR3 is TGTGCCAGCAGCCACAGACAGGCCGGGGAGCTGTTTTTT.